This T cell receptor beta chain derives from a study of blood T cell repertoires in COVID-19. At the level of the study: Sources were T cells, B-cell-depleted T cells, or PBMCs; the material itself was cDNA or gDNA.

As originally analysed: Reference gene primer amplification yielded estimated nucleated cell counts. Sequencing used immunoSEQ multiplex PCR; TCRdb keeps in-frame clones, though not all of them. V, J and clone size were drawn from that table, and D and trimming were deduced from the DNA. This sample has over 85,000 clones, with around nine tenths found just once. Trimming cost V 5 bases and J 4 bases; bases outside gene matches: 6. Germline assignment: CDR1 SGHAT and CDR2 FQNNGV. CDR3 length: 14 amino acids. Sequenced material: peripheral blood. The chain joins TRBV11-2 to TRBJ2-3, with TRBD1 matching 7 bases. The clonotype comes from a woman aged 70-85 years with acute or convalescent COVID-19. CDR3 residues: CASSITGAADTQYF. CDR3 nucleotides: TGTGCCAGCAGCATTACAGGGGCGGCAGATACGCAGTATTTT.